The 31 T cell receptor beta chains given below trace back to one sample, sequenced in a study of T cells after yellow fever vaccination. From the 5' RACE reads, TCRdb called clonotypes with MiXCR, one entry per CDR3 protein. The sample lists some 670,000 distinct CDR3 sequences; roughly an eighth were seen once. The sample in question was PBMCs, obtained on the day of the yellow fever booster vaccination. Receptor source: a man aged 25 to 45 who received the YFV17D yellow fever vaccine.

This clonotype has just a few counts. In DNA form, the CDR3 reads TGCAGTGCCACCCACGGAGCCAAAAACATTCAGTACTTC. It specifies CSATHGAKNIQYF. The genes are TRBV20-1 and TRBJ2-4, with D uncertain. Germline assignment: CDR1 DFQATT and CDR2 SNEGSKA (reference sequence). This CDR3 has 13 amino acids. V was shortened by 6 bases and J by 0 bases, with 9 bases between the two germline ends.

This clonotype was counted between two and nine times. J is TRBJ2-1 and V is TRBV3-1, with D tentatively TRBD1 or TRBD2 (6 bases each). This CDR3 has 16 residues. The germline gives CDR1 LGHDT, CDR2 YNNKEL (reference sequence). The V and J ends lost 3 bases and 3 bases respectively, with 15 bases between them. The CDR3 DNA sequence: TGTGCCAGCAGCCAGAGGGGGGCGAATCGCTACAATGAGCAGTTCTTC. It encodes CASSQRGANRYNEQFF.

The rearrangement uses TRBV5-6 and TRBJ1-6; D is ambiguous. V gave up 0 bases and J gave up 0 bases, with 13 bases separating them. CDR3 size: 18 residues. Looked up from germline, CDR1 is SGHDT and CDR2 is YYEEEE. CDR3 sequence reads: CASSLALGKSSYNSPLHF. Here the CDR3 DNA reads TGTGCCAGCAGCTTGGCCCTAGGGAAGAGCTCCTATAATTCACCCCTCCACTTT.

Many counts were recorded for this clonotype. CDR3: CASRAGQGDEQYF. CDR3 sequence (DNA): TGCGCCAGCAGAGCTGGTCAAGGCGACGAGCAGTACTTC. The V gene is TRBV5-1, the J gene TRBJ2-7; unclear D gene. The CDR3 loop spans 13 amino acids. Trimming took 5 bases from V and 5 from J, leaving 14 bases between them. The germline CDR1 and CDR2 sequences are SGHRS and YFSETQ. Variable domain in full (rest from reference TRBV5-1 and TRBJ2-7): KAGVTQTPRYLIKTRGQQVTLSCSPISGHRSVSWYQQTPGQGLQFLFEYFSETQRNKGNFPGRFSGRQFSNSRSEMNVSTLELGDSALYLCASRAGQGDEQYFGPGTRLTVT.

This clonotype was recorded many times. J is TRBJ2-4 and V is TRBV20-1; D is undetermined. Germline CDR1 and CDR2: DFQATT and SNEGSKA (reference sequence). V was cut by 6 bases and J by 0 bases, with 6 bases left in between. The CDR3 contains 12 residues. The CDR3 DNA reads as TGCAGTGCCCGACTAGCCAAAAACATTCAGTACTTC. Translating it yields CSARLAKNIQYF.

This clonotype was counted between two and nine times. CDR3 region: CASSGMTSGPGNEQFF. In nucleotides, the CDR3 is TGTGCCAGTAGCGGTATGACTAGCGGGCCGGGGAATGAGCAGTTCTTC. The chain links TRBV19 to TRBJ2-1, with 10 bases identical to TRBD2. The germline V gene encodes CDR1 LNHDA and CDR2 SQIVND (reference sequence). The CDR3 has 16 amino acids. J was trimmed by 7 bases and V by 6 bases; bases with no gene match: 12.

This clonotype was detected a few times. The chain couples TRBV23-1 to TRBJ2-4, with 7 bases fitting TRBD2. TRBV23-1 counts as an open reading frame of uncertain function. With 3 bases clipped from V and 1 base from J, the junction kept 9 bases outside the gene matches. The CDR3 consists of 17 residues. The CDR3 nucleotides read TGCGCCAGCAGTCATGAGATAGCGGGCTTGGCCAAAAACATTCAGTACTTC. Translation gives CASSHEIAGLAKNIQYF.

This chain joins TRBV12-3 or TRBV12-4 and TRBJ2-2; maybe TRBD2 (6 bases). The CDR3 is made up of 14 amino acids. V was trimmed by 4 bases and J by 6 bases, leaving 12 bases between them. The CDR3 DNA is TGTGCCAGCAGTTCCTTCCTAGCGCCCGGGGAGCTGTTTTTT. This gives the protein CASSSFLAPGELFF.

There are a few counts of this clonotype. The chain joins TRBV20-1 to TRBJ2-4, with 8 bases aligning to TRBD2. V lost 5 bases and J lost 10; bases outside the gene matches: 13. Germline lookup yields CDR1 DFQATT and CDR2 SNEGSKA (reference sequence). This CDR3 is 14 amino acids long. CDR3 residues: CSADLTSATGIQYF. The CDR3 nucleotides are TGCAGTGCTGACTTGACTAGCGCCACGGGGATTCAGTACTTC.

In this sample, this clonotype turned up a few times. This sequence joins TRBV20-1 and TRBJ2-1; 11 bases line up with TRBD2. V gave up 6 bases and J gave up 8 bases; unmatched junction bases: 9. Germline loops: CDR1 DFQATT, CDR2 SNEGSKA (reference sequence). This CDR3 has 14 amino acids. The CDR3 DNA reads TGCAGTGCCCCCGTACTAGCGGGAGAGCATGAGCAGTTCTTC. It yields the protein CSAPVLAGEHEQFF.

CDR3 coding DNA: TGTGCCAGCAGCGTAGGGGACCCCCCACGGGAGCTGTTTTTT. Its protein product is CASSVGDPPRELFF. The chain has TRBV9 and TRBJ2-2; perhaps D is TRBD1 or TRBD2 (5 bases each). The V end lost 0 bases, the J end lost 9 bases, and 12 bases lay between the germline ends. Germline-derived CDR1 and CDR2 are SGDLS and YYNGEE. CDR3 length: 14 amino acids.

This clonotype appeared a few times. The V and J genes are TRBV6-2 or TRBV6-3 and TRBJ2-7; 11 bases are shared with TRBD1. The V and J ends lost 6 bases and 5 bases, in that order; junction bases with no gene match: 9. The length of the CDR3 is 15 residues. Germline CDR1 MNHEY, CDR2 SVGEGT. The CDR3 loop reads CASRRRTGGADEQYF. The CDR3 bases are TGTGCCAGCAGGAGAAGGACAGGGGGCGCAGACGAGCAGTACTTC.

The chain employs TRBV21-1 and TRBJ2-1. TRBV21-1 is annotated as a pseudogene. This CDR3 has 13 amino acids. This CDR3 reads CASSKRETGEQFF. DNA for the CDR3: TGTGCCAGCAGCAAGCGGGAGACGGGTGAGCAGTTCTTC.

This clonotype was counted between two and nine times. This chain connects TRBV7-2 to TRBJ2-7; no firm D call. V was pared by 7 bases and J by 5 bases, with 18 bases between. Germline V gene data show CDR1 as SGHTA and CDR2 as FQGNSA. The CDR3 covers 14 residues. In DNA, the CDR3 is TGTGCCAGCACTCATGAACCTATAGACCACGAGCAGTACTTC. Amino acids: CASTHEPIDHEQYF.

The chain has TRBV7-2 and TRBJ2-3; TRBD2 aligns across 8 bases. The germline CDR1 and CDR2 sequences are SGHTA and FQGNSA. The CDR3 is made up of 14 amino acids. V lost 4 bases to trimming and J lost 4 bases; unmatched junction nucleotides: 4. CDR3 sequence: CASSWSGGSDTQYF. The CDR3 DNA reads TGTGCCAGCAGCTGGTCGGGAGGGTCAGATACGCAGTATTTT. Full variable domain (missing parts from reference TRBV7-2 and TRBJ2-3): GAGVSQSPSNKVTEKGKDVELRCDPISGHTALYWYRQSLGQGLEFLIYFQGNSAPDKSGLPSDRFSAERTGGSVSTLTIQRTQQEDSAVYLCASSWSGGSDTQYFGPGTRLTVL.

This clonotype was recorded a few times. The rearrangement joins TRBV20-1 to TRBJ2-1; 7 bases agree with TRBD2. Germline V gives CDR1 DFQATT, CDR2 SNEGSKA (reference sequence). Germline trimming cut 3 bases from V and 10 bases from J; bases unmatched to any gene: 6. This CDR3 is 12 amino acids long. CDR3 coding DNA: TGCAGTGCTAGGGCCAGCGGGATAGAGCAGTTCTTC. It codes for CSARASGIEQFF.

This clonotype has at least ten counts. CDR3 in DNA: TGTGCCAGCAGCTTAGGTGGTATTGAGCAGTTCTTC. It yields the protein CASSLGGIEQFF. The gene calls are TRBV7-6 and TRBJ2-1; D is unresolved. The germline V gene encodes CDR1 SGHVS and CDR2 FNYEAQ. V lost 1 base and J 9 bases, leaving 7 bases between the germline ends. The CDR3 is made up of 12 amino acids. Full variable domain (outside the CDR3, taken from reference TRBV7-6 and TRBJ2-1): GAGVSQSPRYKVTKRGQDVALRCDPISGHVSLYWYRQALGQGPEFLTYFNYEAQQDKSGLPNDRFSAERPEGSISTLTIQRTEQRDSAMYRCASSLGGIEQFFGPGTRLTVL.

This clonotype was seen a few times. The genes are TRBV28 and TRBJ2-7; TRBD2 agrees at 7 bases. The CDR3 runs 14 residues. With V trimmed by 7 bases and J by 3 bases, 9 bases remained unmatched. Germline-derived CDR1 and CDR2 are MDHEN and SYDVKM. CDR3 loop: CASTVGLADYEQYF. For the CDR3, the DNA is TGTGCCAGCACCGTGGGGCTAGCGGACTACGAGCAGTACTTC.

The V gene is TRBV30, the J gene TRBJ2-2; 11 nucleotides match TRBD2. CDR3 length: 15 residues. CDR1 is GTSNPN, CDR2 SVGIG, per germline (reference sequence). Trimming at V came to 3 bases and at J to 3 bases, leaving 3 bases not matched to a gene. The CDR3 is CAWRVLAGDTGELFF. The CDR3 DNA follows: TGTGCCTGGAGGGTACTAGCGGGAGACACCGGGGAGCTGTTTTTT.

As concerns this clonotype: A much larger clone lies a single base off, so this may be a read error. The rearrangement uses TRBV12-3 or TRBV12-4 and TRBJ2-5, with TRBD1 as a possible D gene (5 bases). The CDR3 is 15 residues long. V lost 5 bases, J lost 5 bases, and 18 bases lay in between. The CDR3 is CASSPQTESVETQYF. In nucleotides, the CDR3 is TGTGCCAGCAGTCCTCAGACAGAAAGCGTGGAGACCCAGTACTTC.

J is TRBJ2-5 and V is TRBV5-4, with D uncertain. The CDR3 consists of 13 residues. The ends were cut back, 4 bases at V and 5 bases at J, with 12 bases in the middle. Per the germline V gene, CDR1 is SGHNT and CDR2 is YYREEE (reference sequence). The CDR3, as DNA: TGTGCCAGCAGCCTCAAGGAGATTGAGACCCAGTACTTC. It specifies CASSLKEIETQYF.

This clonotype appeared a few times. The chain couples TRBV20-1 to TRBJ2-1; 8 nucleotides agree with TRBD1. Germline-derived CDR1 and CDR2 are DFQATT and SNEGSKA (reference sequence). The length of the CDR3 is 13 residues. With 3 bases clipped from V and 8 bases from J, the junction kept 6 bases outside the gene matches. CDR3 coding DNA: TGCAGTGCTAGGGACAGGGTTTCCGATGAGCAGTTCTTC. This sequence encodes CSARDRVSDEQFF.

This clonotype showed up just a few times. This sequence joins TRBV3-1 and TRBJ2-3, with 8 nucleotides matching TRBD2. Germline CDR1 LGHDT, CDR2 YNNKEL (reference sequence). After removal of 6 bases from V and 2 bases from J, the junction contained 10 bases not matched to a gene. This CDR3 has 16 amino acids. The CDR3 sequence: CASSSSGSQSTDTQYF. CDR3 DNA sequence: TGTGCCAGCAGTTCCAGCGGGAGTCAGTCCACAGATACGCAGTATTTT.

Only a few counts were recorded for this clonotype. The chain has TRBV9 and TRBJ1-1; the match to TRBD1 covers 7 bases. V dropped 4 bases and J dropped 10; count of bases not matched to a gene: 4. Germline values: CDR1 SGDLS, CDR2 YYNGEE. CDR3 length equals 11 residues. CDR3 sequence: CASSTGQVAFF. The CDR3 region has the DNA TGTGCCAGCAGCACCGGACAGGTAGCTTTCTTT.

The chain uses TRBV18 and TRBJ2-3, with a possible D match to TRBD2 (5 bases). Trimming left V 0 bases short and J 8 bases short, with 15 bases between. This CDR3 has 15 amino acids. CDR1 is KGHSH, CDR2 LQKENI, per germline. The CDR3 region is CASSPPGVPSGTQYF. CDR3 DNA sequence: TGTGCCAGCTCACCACCGGGAGTCCCGTCGGGTACGCAGTATTTT. Variable domain in full (rest from reference TRBV18 and TRBJ2-3): NAGVMQNPRHLVRRRGQEARLRCSPMKGHSHVYWYRQLPEEGLKFMVYLQKENIIDESGMPKERFSAEFPKEGPSILRIQQVVRGDSAAYFCASSPPGVPSGTQYFGPGTRLTVL.

This clonotype was counted a few times. The chain links TRBV19 to TRBJ2-5; 8 positions agree with TRBD1. With V trimmed by 7 bases and J by 5 bases, 6 bases remained unmatched. The germline V gene encodes CDR1 LNHDA and CDR2 SQIVND (reference sequence). The CDR3 runs 13 residues. In DNA form, the CDR3 reads TGTGCCAGTAAGGACAGGGCCGTGGAGACCCAGTACTTC. It yields the protein CASKDRAVETQYF.

The CDR3 sequence: CASSLLAGGQGDTQYF. DNA for the CDR3: TGTGCCAGCAGCTTACTAGCGGGAGGGCAAGGAGATACGCAGTATTTT. V and J are TRBV11-3 and TRBJ2-3; 12 bases are a match to TRBD2. The CDR3 covers 16 residues. J gave up 5 bases and V 2 bases, and 5 bases lay outside the gene matches. Germline lookup yields CDR1 SGHNT and CDR2 YENEEA.

DNA of the CDR3: TGTGCCAGTAGGGACAGGGATGGTAACATTCAGTACTTC. Translated, it gives CASRDRDGNIQYF. V and J are TRBV19 and TRBJ2-4, with 8 bases lining up with TRBD1. Germline V gene sequence: CDR1 LNHDA, CDR2 SQIVND (reference sequence). V gave up 6 bases and J gave up 7 bases; unmatched junction bases: 5. CDR3 length: 13 residues.

This clonotype showed up just a few times. The chain couples TRBV5-1 to TRBJ2-2, with 8 bases matching TRBD1. The CDR3 runs 16 residues. The trim removed 4 bases at V and 3 bases at J, leaving 8 bases unmatched. Germline values: CDR1 SGHRS, CDR2 YFSETQ. DNA of the CDR3: TGCGCCAGCAGCCTTGAGACAGGGGATTACACCGGGGAGCTGTTTTTT. This gives the protein CASSLETGDYTGELFF.

This clonotype was detected a few times. The gene calls are TRBV30 and TRBJ2-7; D gene ambiguous. V was clipped by 4 bases and J by 7 bases, with 11 bases between them. Germline CDR1 is GTSNPN and CDR2 is SVGIG (reference sequence). The CDR3 consists of 11 residues. The CDR3 is CAWTRGGEQYF. As DNA, the CDR3 is TGTGCCTGGACAAGAGGCGGTGAGCAGTACTTC.

The V and J genes are TRBV28 and TRBJ1-6; TRBD1 aligns across 8 bases. This CDR3 spans 15 amino acids. V gave up 5 bases and J gave up 4 bases; unmatched junction bases: 4. Germline CDR1 and CDR2: MDHEN and SYDVKM. The CDR3 loop reads CASSTGTGYNSPLHF. The CDR3 DNA follows: TGTGCCAGCAGTACCGGGACAGGATATAATTCACCCCTCCACTTT.